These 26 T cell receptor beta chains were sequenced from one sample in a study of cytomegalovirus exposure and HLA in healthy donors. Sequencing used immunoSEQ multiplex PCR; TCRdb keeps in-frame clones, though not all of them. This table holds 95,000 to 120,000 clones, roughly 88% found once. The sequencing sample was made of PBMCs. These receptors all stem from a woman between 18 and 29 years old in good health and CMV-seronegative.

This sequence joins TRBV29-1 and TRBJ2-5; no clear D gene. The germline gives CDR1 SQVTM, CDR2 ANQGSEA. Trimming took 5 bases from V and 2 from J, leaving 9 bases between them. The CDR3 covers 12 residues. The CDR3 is CSVFEVQETQYF. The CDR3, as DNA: TGCAGCGTTTTTGAGGTACAAGAGACCCAGTACTTC.

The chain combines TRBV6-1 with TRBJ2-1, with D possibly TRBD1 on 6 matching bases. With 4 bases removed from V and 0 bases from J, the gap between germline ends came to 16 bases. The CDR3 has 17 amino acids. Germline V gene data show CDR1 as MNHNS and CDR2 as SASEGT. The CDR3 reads CASSATGSSSSYNEQFF. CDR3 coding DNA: TGTGCCAGCAGTGCTACAGGGTCTTCGAGCTCCTACAATGAGCAGTTCTTC.

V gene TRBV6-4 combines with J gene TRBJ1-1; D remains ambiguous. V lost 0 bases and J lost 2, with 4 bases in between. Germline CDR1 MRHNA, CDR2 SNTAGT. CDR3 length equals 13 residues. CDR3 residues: CASSDSSNTEAFF. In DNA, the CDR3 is TGTGCCAGCAGTGACTCGAGCAACACTGAAGCTTTCTTT.

The CDR3 sequence: CASSTTDLEAFF. CDR3 nucleotides: TGTGCCAGCAGCACGACAGACCTTGAAGCTTTCTTT. The rearrangement uses TRBV5-4 and TRBJ1-1; D is perhaps TRBD1 (5 bases). Germline-derived CDR1 and CDR2 are SGHNT and YYREEE (reference sequence). The ends were cut back, 4 bases at V and 7 bases at J, with 11 bases in the middle. This CDR3 contains 12 residues. Full variable domain (remainder filled in from reference TRBV5-4 and TRBJ1-1): ETGVTQSPTHLIKTRGQQVTLRCSSQSGHNTVSWYQQALGQGPQFIFQYYREEENGRGNFPPRFSGLQFPNYSSELNVNALELDDSALYLCASSTTDLEAFFGQGTRLTVV.

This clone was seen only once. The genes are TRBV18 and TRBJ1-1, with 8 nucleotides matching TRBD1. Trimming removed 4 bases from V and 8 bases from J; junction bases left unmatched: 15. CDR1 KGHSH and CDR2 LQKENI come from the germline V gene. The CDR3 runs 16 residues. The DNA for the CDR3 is TGTGCCAGCTCACAGAAACTGGACAGGGAAATTGGAGAAGCTTTCTTT. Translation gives CASSQKLDREIGEAFF. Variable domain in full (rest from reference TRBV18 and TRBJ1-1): NAGVMQNPRHLVRRRGQEARLRCSPMKGHSHVYWYRQLPEEGLKFMVYLQKENIIDESGMPKERFSAEFPKEGPSILRIQQVVRGDSAAYFCASSQKLDREIGEAFFGQGTRLTVV.

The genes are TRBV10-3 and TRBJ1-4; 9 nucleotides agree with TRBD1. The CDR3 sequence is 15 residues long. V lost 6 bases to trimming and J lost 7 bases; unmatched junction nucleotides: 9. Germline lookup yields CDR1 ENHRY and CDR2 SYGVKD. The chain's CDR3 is CAISPVGQGTEKLFF. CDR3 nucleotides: TGTGCCATCAGCCCGGTCGGACAGGGGACTGAAAAACTGTTTTTT.

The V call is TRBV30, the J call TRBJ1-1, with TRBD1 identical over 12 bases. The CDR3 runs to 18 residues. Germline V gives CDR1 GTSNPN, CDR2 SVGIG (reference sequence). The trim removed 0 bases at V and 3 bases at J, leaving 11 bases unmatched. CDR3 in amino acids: CAWSVLSRDRGLDTEAFF. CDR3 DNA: TGTGCCTGGAGTGTTCTTTCCCGGGACAGGGGGCTGGACACTGAAGCTTTCTTT.

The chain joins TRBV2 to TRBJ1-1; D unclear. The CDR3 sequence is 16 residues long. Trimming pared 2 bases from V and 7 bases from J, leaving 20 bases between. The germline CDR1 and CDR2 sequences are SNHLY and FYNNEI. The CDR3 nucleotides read TGTGCCAGCAGTGAATGGAGACGTGGGAGAGAGGATGAAGCTTTCTTT. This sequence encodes CASSEWRRGREDEAFF.

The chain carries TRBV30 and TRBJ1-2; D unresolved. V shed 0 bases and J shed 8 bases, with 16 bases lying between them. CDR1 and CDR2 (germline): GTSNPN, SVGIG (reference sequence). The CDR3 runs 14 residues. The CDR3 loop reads CAWSVLRRVGGYTF. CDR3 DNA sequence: TGTGCCTGGAGTGTACTAAGGAGGGTGGGAGGCTACACCTTC.

The CDR3 region is CASSYSAGYGYTF. The CDR3 DNA reads as TGTGCCAGCAGCTACTCAGCAGGCTATGGCTACACCTTC. This chain joins TRBV7-2 and TRBJ1-2; no reliable D call. Germline values: CDR1 SGHTA, CDR2 FQGNSA. Trimming pared 4 bases from V and 4 bases from J, leaving 10 bases between. The CDR3 sequence is 13 residues long.

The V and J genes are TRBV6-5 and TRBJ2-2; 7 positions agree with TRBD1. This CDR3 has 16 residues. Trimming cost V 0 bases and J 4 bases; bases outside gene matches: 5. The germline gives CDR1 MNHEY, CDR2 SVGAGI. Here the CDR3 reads CASSYSGDSFTGELFF. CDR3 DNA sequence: TGTGCCAGCAGTTACTCTGGGGACAGTTTCACCGGGGAGCTGTTTTTT.

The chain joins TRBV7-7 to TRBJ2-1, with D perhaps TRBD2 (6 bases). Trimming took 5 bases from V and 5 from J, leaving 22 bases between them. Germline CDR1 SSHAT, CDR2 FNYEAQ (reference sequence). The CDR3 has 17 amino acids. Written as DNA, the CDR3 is TGTGCCAGCAGCCCTTACGGATGGGACTCAAATGACAATGAGCAGTTCTTC. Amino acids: CASSPYGWDSNDNEQFF. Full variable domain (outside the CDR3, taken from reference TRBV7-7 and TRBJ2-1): GAGVSQSPRYKVTKRGQDVTLRCDPISSHATLYWYQQALGQGPEFLTYFNYEAQPDKSGLPSDRFSAERPEGSISTLTIQRTEQRDSAMYRCASSPYGWDSNDNEQFFGPGTRLTVL.

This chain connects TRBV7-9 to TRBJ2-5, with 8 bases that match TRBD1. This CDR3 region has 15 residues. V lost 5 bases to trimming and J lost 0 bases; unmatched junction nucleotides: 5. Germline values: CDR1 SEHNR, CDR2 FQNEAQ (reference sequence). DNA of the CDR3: TGTGCCAGCAGCCTGGGACAGGCGAACCAAGAGACCCAGTACTTC. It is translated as CASSLGQANQETQYF.

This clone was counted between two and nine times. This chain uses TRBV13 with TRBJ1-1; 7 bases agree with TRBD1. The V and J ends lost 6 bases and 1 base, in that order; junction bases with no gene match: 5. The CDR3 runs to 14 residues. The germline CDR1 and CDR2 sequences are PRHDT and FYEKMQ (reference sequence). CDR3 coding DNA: TGTGCCAGCAGTCCCGGGACAGCGAACACTGAAGCTTTCTTT. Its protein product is CASSPGTANTEAFF.

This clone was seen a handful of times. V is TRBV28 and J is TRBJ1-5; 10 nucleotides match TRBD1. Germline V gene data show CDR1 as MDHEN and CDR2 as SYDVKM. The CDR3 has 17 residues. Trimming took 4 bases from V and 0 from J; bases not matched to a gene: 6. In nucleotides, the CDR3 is TGTGCCAGCAGTTCCGGGACAGGGGTCTATAGCAATCAGCCCCAGCATTTT. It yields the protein CASSSGTGVYSNQPQHF.

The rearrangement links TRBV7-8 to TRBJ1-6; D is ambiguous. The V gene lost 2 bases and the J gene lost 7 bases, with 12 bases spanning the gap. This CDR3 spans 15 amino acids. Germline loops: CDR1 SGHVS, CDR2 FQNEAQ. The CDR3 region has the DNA TGTGCCAGCAGCTTATTACCAACGGAGAATTCACCCCTCCACTTT. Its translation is CASSLLPTENSPLHF. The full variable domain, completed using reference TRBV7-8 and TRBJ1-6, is GAGVSQSPRYKVAKRGQDVALRCDPISGHVSLFWYQQALGQGPEFLTYFQNEAQLDKSGLPSDRFFAERPEGSVSTLKIQRTQQEDSAVYLCASSLLPTENSPLHFGNGTRLTVT.

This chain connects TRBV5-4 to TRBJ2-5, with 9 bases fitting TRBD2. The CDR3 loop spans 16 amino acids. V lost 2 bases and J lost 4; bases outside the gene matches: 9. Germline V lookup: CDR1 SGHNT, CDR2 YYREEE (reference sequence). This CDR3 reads CASSFVNSGGRETQYF. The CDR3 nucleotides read TGTGCCAGCAGCTTCGTGAATAGCGGGGGAAGAGAGACCCAGTACTTC.

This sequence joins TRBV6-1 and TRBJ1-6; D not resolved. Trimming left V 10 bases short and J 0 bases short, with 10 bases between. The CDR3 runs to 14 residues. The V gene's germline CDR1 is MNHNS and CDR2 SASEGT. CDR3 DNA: TGTGCCATCATAGGGAGCTCCTATAATTCACCCCTCCACTTT. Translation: CAIIGSSYNSPLHF.

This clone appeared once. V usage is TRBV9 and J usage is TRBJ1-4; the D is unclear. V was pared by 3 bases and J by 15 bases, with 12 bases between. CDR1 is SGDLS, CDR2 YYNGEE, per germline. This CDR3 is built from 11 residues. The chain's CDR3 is CASSERFSVFF. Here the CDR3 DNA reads TGTGCCAGCAGCGAGAGATTCTCGGTGTTTTTT.

CDR3 DNA sequence: TGTGCCAGCAGTGAATACGGCAGGGGAAGTTCACCCCTCCACTTT. This encodes CASSEYGRGSSPLHF. The V call is TRBV25-1, the J call TRBJ1-6, with a possible D match to TRBD1 (6 bases). Germline V CDR1 and CDR2: MGHDK, SYGVNS. With 0 bases removed from V and 9 bases from J, the gap between germline ends came to 12 bases. The CDR3 has 15 residues.

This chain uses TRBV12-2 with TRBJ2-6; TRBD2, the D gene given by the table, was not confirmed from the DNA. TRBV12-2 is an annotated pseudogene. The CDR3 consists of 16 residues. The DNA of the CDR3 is TGTGCAAGTCGCTCCCTACGGGGCTCTGGGGCCAACGTCCTGACTTTC. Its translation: CASRSLRGSGANVLTF.

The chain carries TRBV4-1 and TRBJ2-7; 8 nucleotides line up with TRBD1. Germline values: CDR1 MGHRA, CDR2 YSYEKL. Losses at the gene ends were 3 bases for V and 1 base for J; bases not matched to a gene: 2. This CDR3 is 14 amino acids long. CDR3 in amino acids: CASSHGDRSYEQYF. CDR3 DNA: TGCGCCAGCAGCCATGGGGACAGGTCCTACGAGCAGTACTTC.

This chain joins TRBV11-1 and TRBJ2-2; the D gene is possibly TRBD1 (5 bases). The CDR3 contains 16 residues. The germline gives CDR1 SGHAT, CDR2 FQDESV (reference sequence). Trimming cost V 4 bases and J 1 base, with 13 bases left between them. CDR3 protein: CASSSSSTENTGELFF. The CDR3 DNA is TGTGCCAGCAGCTCGTCTTCGACAGAGAACACCGGGGAGCTGTTTTTT.

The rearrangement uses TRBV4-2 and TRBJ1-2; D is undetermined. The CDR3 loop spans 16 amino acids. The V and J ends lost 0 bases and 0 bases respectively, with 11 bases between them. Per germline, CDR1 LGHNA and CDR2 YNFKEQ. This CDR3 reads CASSQDRMAANYGYTF. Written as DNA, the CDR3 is TGTGCCAGCAGCCAAGATCGTATGGCGGCTAACTATGGCTACACCTTC.

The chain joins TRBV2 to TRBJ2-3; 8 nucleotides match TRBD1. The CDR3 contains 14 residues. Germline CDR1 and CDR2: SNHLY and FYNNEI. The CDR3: CTSAEDRGADTQYF. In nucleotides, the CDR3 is TGTACCTCAGCGGAAGACAGGGGTGCAGATACGCAGTATTTT.

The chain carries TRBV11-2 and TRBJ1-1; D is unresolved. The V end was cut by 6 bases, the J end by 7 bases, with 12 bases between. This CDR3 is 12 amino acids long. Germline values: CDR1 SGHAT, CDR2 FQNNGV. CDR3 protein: CASRTLADEAFF. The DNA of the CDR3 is TGTGCCAGCAGGACTCTGGCCGATGAAGCTTTCTTT.